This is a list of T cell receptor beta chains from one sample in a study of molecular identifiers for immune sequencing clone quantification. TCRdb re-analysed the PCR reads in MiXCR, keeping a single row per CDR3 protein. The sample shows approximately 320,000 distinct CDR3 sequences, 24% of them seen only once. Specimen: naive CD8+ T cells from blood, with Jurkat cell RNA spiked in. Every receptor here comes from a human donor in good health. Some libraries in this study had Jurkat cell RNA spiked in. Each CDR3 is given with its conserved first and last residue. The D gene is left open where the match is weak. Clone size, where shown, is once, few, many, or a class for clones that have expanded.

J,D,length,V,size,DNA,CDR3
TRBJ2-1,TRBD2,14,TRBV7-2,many,TGTGCCAGCAGCCTTAGCGGGACTCCCGATGAGCAGTTCTTC,CASSLSGTPDEQFF
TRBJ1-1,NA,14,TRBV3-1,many,TGTGCCAGCAGCCAAGTGGGATGGGGCACTGAAGCTTTCTTT,CASSQVGWGTEAFF
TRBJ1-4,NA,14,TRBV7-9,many,TGTGCCAGCAGGAACATGGGGGAATACGAAAAACTGTTTTTT,CASRNMGEYEKLFF
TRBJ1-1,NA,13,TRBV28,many,TGTGCCAGCAGTTTTGTGGGGGGGACTGAAGCTTTCTTT,CASSFVGGTEAFF
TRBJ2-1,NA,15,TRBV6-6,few,TGTGCCAGCAGTTTAACCGGGCCCTCCCTAAATGAGCAGTTCTTC,CASSLTGPSLNEQFF
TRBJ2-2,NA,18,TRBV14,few,TGTGCCAGCAGCCAAGGTCCCGGGGTTACCTCGGGCACCGGGGAGCCGTTTTTT,CASSQGPGVTSGTGEPFF
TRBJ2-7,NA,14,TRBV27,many,TGTGCCAGCAGTTTATGGGGGGCCTCCTACGAGCAGTACTTC,CASSLWGASYEQYF
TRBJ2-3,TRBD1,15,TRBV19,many,TGTGCCAGTAGTGTGGGACAGGCGTACACAGATACGCAGTATTTT,CASSVGQAYTDTQYF
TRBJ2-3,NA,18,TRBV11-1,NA,TGTGCCAGCGGCCAGGGCGGAGTCCCAGCAGTGGGCACAGATACGCAGTATTTT,CASGQGGVPAVGTDTQYF
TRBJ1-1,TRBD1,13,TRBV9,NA,TGTGCCAGCAGCCGGACAGGGACCACTGAAGCTTTCTTT,CASSRTGTTEAFF
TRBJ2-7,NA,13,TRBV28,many,TGTGCCAGCGAGGGCCTGAACTCCTACGAGCAGTACTTC,CASEGLNSYEQYF
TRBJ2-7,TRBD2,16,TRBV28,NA,TGTGCCAGCAGTCCTCCGGGACTAGCGCGCTCCTACGAGCAGTACTTC,CASSPPGLARSYEQYF
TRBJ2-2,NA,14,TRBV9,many,TGTGCCAGCAGCGTAGGAGGGGACACCGGGGAGCTGTTTTTT,CASSVGGDTGELFF
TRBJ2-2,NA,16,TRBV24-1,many,TGTGCCACCAGTGATTTGCCAGGGCTCCACTCCGGGGAGCTGTTTTTT,CATSDLPGLHSGELFF
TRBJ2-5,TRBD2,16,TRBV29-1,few,TGCAGCGTTGATGGACTAGCGGGAGGGCCTCAAGAGACCCAGTACTTC,CSVDGLAGGPQETQYF
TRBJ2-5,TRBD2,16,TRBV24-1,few,TGTGCCACCAGTGACCACAATAGCGGGACCCAAGAGACCCAGTACTTC,CATSDHNSGTQETQYF
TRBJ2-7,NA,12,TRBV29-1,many,TGCAGCGTTGTGTCCGGTTCCTACGAGCAGTACTTC,CSVVSGSYEQYF
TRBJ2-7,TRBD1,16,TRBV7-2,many,TGTGCCAGCAGCTTAGCTCTTCCGGGACAGTTCTACGAGCAGTACTTC,CASSLALPGQFYEQYF